This is a list of T cell receptor beta chains from one sample in a study of cytotoxic CD8 clonotypes in ibrutinib-treated CLL. Clones were sequenced by immunoSEQ multiplex PCR, and TCRdb holds only the in-frame ones, with some missing. The sample contains 130,000 or so clones, approximately 75% of which appear only once. Sequenced material: PBMCs, taken after 12 months of ibrutinib treatment. The receptor source for this set is a human donor with chronic lymphocytic leukemia. CDR3s include the opening cysteine and the closing phenylalanine or tryptophan. A D gene is named only where the DNA matches it firmly. Clone sizes are given selectively: once, few, many, or a class where the clone is expanded.

J gene: TRBJ1-4; V gene: TRBV30; D gene: NA; clone size: NA; CDR3 DNA: TGTGCCTCCCATGTCCGGGGCAGGGGACCCCCAAGGGGTAATGAAAAACTGTTTTTT; CDR3 protein: CASHVRGRGPPRGNEKLFF
J gene: TRBJ1-1; V gene: TRBV4-2; D gene: NA; clone size: NA; CDR3 DNA: TGTGCCAGCAGCCAAGAGGCTACCGTAGTTGAAGCTTTCTTT; CDR3 protein: CASSQEATVVEAFF
J gene: TRBJ1-2; V gene: TRBV4-2; D gene: NA; clone size: NA; CDR3 DNA: TGTGCCAGCAGCCAAGATCCACCAGACTTAAACTATGGCTACACCTTC; CDR3 protein: CASSQDPPDLNYGYTF
J gene: TRBJ2-2; V gene: TRBV30; D gene: NA; clone size: NA; CDR3 DNA: TGTGCCTGGAGCCTCCAGGGGTCGAACACCGGGGAGCTGTTTTTT; CDR3 protein: CAWSLQGSNTGELFF
J gene: TRBJ2-1; V gene: TRBV19; D gene: NA; clone size: NA; CDR3 DNA: TGTGCCAGTAGCCCAGGGTCCCCTAATGAGCAGTTCTTC; CDR3 protein: CASSPGSPNEQFF
J gene: TRBJ1-5; V gene: TRBV19; D gene: NA; clone size: few; CDR3 DNA: TGTGCCAGTAGTATCGGACAGAATAGCAATCAGCCCCAGCATTTT; CDR3 protein: CASSIGQNSNQPQHF
J gene: TRBJ1-5; V gene: TRBV27; D gene: NA; clone size: NA; CDR3 DNA: TGTGCCAGCAGTTCAGGTGGCTGGAGCAATCAGCCCCAGCATTTT; CDR3 protein: CASSSGGWSNQPQHF
J gene: TRBJ2-7; V gene: TRBV11-3; D gene: TRBD2; clone size: NA; CDR3 DNA: TGTGCCAGCAGCTCCCGGACTAGCTGGTATGAGCAGTACTTC; CDR3 protein: CASSSRTSWYEQYF
J gene: TRBJ1-5; V gene: TRBV28; D gene: TRBD1; clone size: few; CDR3 DNA: TGTGCCAGCAGTTTACGTTTCGGACAGGGCCTGGACTGGCGCAATCAGCCCCAGCATTTT; CDR3 protein: CASSLRFGQGLDWRNQPQHF
J gene: TRBJ2-3; V gene: TRBV5-1; D gene: NA; clone size: NA; CDR3 DNA: TGCGCCAGCAGAGAACGGGAGAGTGGCACAGATACGCAGTATTTT; CDR3 protein: CASRERESGTDTQYF
J gene: TRBJ1-1; V gene: TRBV28; D gene: NA; clone size: NA; CDR3 DNA: TGTGCCAGCAGTTTAAGTAGTGGGAAGGCTTTCTTT; CDR3 protein: CASSLSSGKAFF
J gene: TRBJ1-5; V gene: TRBV29-1; D gene: NA; clone size: NA; CDR3 DNA: TGCAGCGTAGAATTGGGAGACAATCAGCCCCAGCATTTT; CDR3 protein: CSVELGDNQPQHF
J gene: TRBJ2-1; V gene: TRBV11-3; D gene: NA; clone size: NA; CDR3 DNA: TGTGCCAGCAGCTCCTACATCAGCTCCTACAATGAGCAGTTCTTC; CDR3 protein: CASSSYISSYNEQFF
J gene: TRBJ2-1; V gene: TRBV4-1; D gene: NA; clone size: NA; CDR3 DNA: TGCGCCAGCAGCCAAGGCAATGAGCAGTTCTTC; CDR3 protein: CASSQGNEQFF
J gene: TRBJ1-1; V gene: TRBV30; D gene: NA; clone size: NA; CDR3 DNA: TGTGCCTGGAATAGAGGCTCTGAAGCTTTCTTT; CDR3 protein: CAWNRGSEAFF
J gene: TRBJ1-6; V gene: TRBV7-9; D gene: TRBD1; clone size: medium-sized; CDR3 DNA: TGTGCCAGCAGCTTACATGACAGGGGGCTGGGTTCACCCCTCCACTTT; CDR3 protein: CASSLHDRGLGSPLHF
J gene: TRBJ1-2; V gene: TRBV7-2; D gene: NA; clone size: NA; CDR3 DNA: TGTGCCAGCAGCCCTGGACAAAACTATGGCTACACCTTC; CDR3 protein: CASSPGQNYGYTF
J gene: TRBJ2-5; V gene: TRBV10-2; D gene: NA; clone size: NA; CDR3 DNA: TGCGCCAGCAGTGCGGACTATATGCAGACCCAGTACTTC; CDR3 protein: CASSADYMQTQYF
J gene: TRBJ1-6; V gene: TRBV2; D gene: NA; clone size: NA; CDR3 DNA: TGTGCCAGCCCCCCCAGGCTCGAATCACCCCTCCACTTT; CDR3 protein: CASPPRLESPLHF
J gene: TRBJ2-1; V gene: TRBV28; D gene: NA; clone size: NA; CDR3 DNA: TGTGCCAGCAGTTATGACAGTTACGACAATGAGCAGTTCTTC; CDR3 protein: CASSYDSYDNEQFF
J gene: TRBJ1-1; V gene: TRBV25-1; D gene: TRBD1; clone size: NA; CDR3 DNA: TGTGCCAGCATGGACTACCCCGCAGGGGGCAACACTGAAGCTTTCTTT; CDR3 protein: CASMDYPAGGNTEAFF
J gene: TRBJ2-1; V gene: TRBV29-1; D gene: TRBD2; clone size: NA; CDR3 DNA: TGCAGCGTTGAACTAATTGGACTAGCGGTTAACAATGAGCAGTTCTTC; CDR3 protein: CSVELIGLAVNNEQFF
J gene: TRBJ1-2; V gene: TRBV6-5; D gene: NA; clone size: once; CDR3 DNA: TGTGCCAGCAGTTACGGGGAGGGATTTCGCGGCTACACCTTC; CDR3 protein: CASSYGEGFRGYTF
J gene: TRBJ2-1; V gene: TRBV19; D gene: NA; clone size: few; CDR3 DNA: TGTGCCAGTAGTATAGAAGGGAGCTCCTACAATGAGCAGTTCTTC; CDR3 protein: CASSIEGSSYNEQFF
J gene: TRBJ2-7; V gene: TRBV27; D gene: NA; clone size: once; CDR3 DNA: TGTGCCAGCACGGACCCATCCTACGAGCAGTACTTC; CDR3 protein: CASTDPSYEQYF